The sequence of this T cell receptor (beta chain) was determined in a study of blood T cell repertoires in COVID-19. Turning to the study itself: Samples taken during acute and convalescent COVID-19 were collected in the United States, Italy and Spain. PBMCs, B-cell-depleted T cells, or T cells were the source of the cDNA or gDNA that made up the material.

Germline CDR1 and CDR2: MNHNS and SASEGT. V was clipped by 0 bases and J by 4 bases; unmatched bases: 3. The CDR3 consists of 16 residues. This clone appeared a single time. Per the study methods: Reference gene primer amplification in the assay estimated nucleated cell counts. This table comes from immunoSEQ multiplex PCR, and its TCRdb copy is limited to in-frame clones, with some not included. From that table come the V and J calls and clone size; the DNA was used to work out D and trimming. The sample has around 170,000 clones, around 81% seen once. Specimen: peripheral blood. This chain connects TRBV6-1 to TRBJ2-7, with 13 bases fitting TRBD2. The receptor was isolated from a man in his 70s who had recovered from COVID-19. The CDR3 DNA reads TGTGCCAGCAGTGAAGCGCGGACTAGCGGGAGTTACGAGCAGTACTTC. It codes for CASSEARTSGSYEQYF.